This TCR beta chain was sequenced in a study of T-cell memory formation after mild COVID-19. Study-level results: Proof of SARS-CoV-2 specificity was absent for the second-wave clones that crested on day 37. Pre-infection memory already had some responding clones, implying cross-reactive memory joined.

Each CDR3 protein is one row after TCRdb ran MiXCR on the 5' RACE reads. The sample records more than 250,000 distinct CDR3 sequences, about 17% being singletons. The germline V gene encodes CDR1 WSHSY and CDR2 SAAADI. This CDR3 comprises 15 residues. J was trimmed by 3 bases and V by 7 bases; bases with no gene match: 6. About this clonotype itself: The target antigen is unknown.

Sequencing was carried out using PBMCs or a T cell subset sorted from them (not recorded which). The TCR comes from a man between 18 and 29 years old who had mild COVID-19 (a few samples of this study predate the infection). Cell type and time point are not known. The chain is built from TRBV10-2 and TRBJ2-1; 10 bases line up with TRBD2. CDR3 DNA: TGCGCCAGCACAAGTAGCGGGGGGTTCTACAATGAGCAGTTCTTC. It translates to CASTSSGGFYNEQFF.